The 9 T cell receptor beta chains given below trace back to one sample, sequenced in a study of T-cell memory formation after mild COVID-19 (dated by TCRdb to the early 2020s). The library was made by 5' RACE. The instrument given in TCRdb is Illumina NovaSeq 6000. The public reads were run again by TCRdb, first through fastp at Q25 and then through MiXCR, and only productive beta chains were kept. CDR3 protein sequences are deduplicated, and each keeps its most common genes and DNA. The sample has fewer than 150,000 distinct CDR3 sequences on record, about 18% of them singletons. Approximately 5% of the sample comes from the top ten. The sample comprised PBMCs or a T cell subset sorted from them (not recorded which). The receptors originated from a man between 18 and 29 years old who had mild COVID-19 (a few samples of this study predate the infection). The sample titles of this study are shuffled in the database, so cell type and time point are left out; the donor was told from shared clones.

This clonotype was observed a handful of times. This chain joins TRBV12-3 or TRBV12-4 and TRBJ2-1; D call uncertain. This CDR3 has 14 residues. V shed 7 bases and J shed 5 bases, with 15 bases lying between them. The CDR3: CASTLWRLNNEQFF. The CDR3 coding sequence is TGTGCCAGCACCCTGTGGCGTCTCAACAATGAGCAGTTCTTC.

The chain joins TRBV20-1 to TRBJ1-5, with a tentative D call TRBD1 (5 bases). The CDR3 consists of 13 residues. Per the germline V gene, CDR1 is DFQATT and CDR2 is SNEGSKA (reference sequence). V was cut by 6 bases and J by 3 bases, with 12 bases left in between. CDR3 coding DNA: TGCAGTGCCGAGCAGGGATTCAATCAGCCCCAGCATTTT. It specifies CSAEQGFNQPQHF.

This clonotype has only a few counts. This rearrangement joins TRBV5-6 to TRBJ1-4; D might be TRBD1 (5 bases). Per the germline V gene, CDR1 is SGHDT and CDR2 is YYEEEE. The V gene lost 4 bases and the J gene lost 2 bases, with 18 bases spanning the gap. The CDR3 is 17 residues long. The CDR3 here is CASSPPAGLATNEKLFF. The CDR3 DNA is TGTGCCAGCAGCCCGCCGGCAGGGTTAGCCACTAATGAAAAACTGTTTTTT.

A few counts support this clonotype. The gene calls are TRBV29-1 and TRBJ2-1; TRBD2 aligns across 12 bases. J was trimmed by 13 bases and V by 4 bases; bases with no gene match: 5. The CDR3 consists of 12 residues. Germline V gene data show CDR1 as SQVTM and CDR2 as ANQGSEA. The CDR3 loop is CSVATSGGLQFF. In DNA, the CDR3 is TGCAGCGTTGCCACTAGCGGGGGGTTACAGTTCTTC.

At least ten counts were recorded for this clonotype. The chain has TRBV18 and TRBJ1-1; a weak D match, TRBD1 (5 bases). Germline V gene sequence: CDR1 KGHSH, CDR2 LQKENI. The V end was cut by 3 bases, the J end by 7 bases, with 9 bases between. The length of the CDR3 is 12 residues. The CDR3 region has the DNA TGTGCCAGCTCACCCATGACAGTTGAAGCTTTCTTT. It yields the protein CASSPMTVEAFF.

This clonotype turned up a few times. This sequence joins TRBV7-2 and TRBJ1-2; no definite D call. V was shortened by 2 bases and J by 7 bases, with 14 bases between the two germline ends. The CDR3 is 14 residues long. Germline assignment: CDR1 SGHTA and CDR2 FQGNSA. The CDR3 sequence is CASSLFLWESGYTF. CDR3 DNA sequence: TGTGCCAGCAGCTTATTTTTATGGGAGAGTGGCTACACCTTC. Full variable domain (remainder filled in from reference TRBV7-2 and TRBJ1-2): GAGVSQSPSNKVTEKGKDVELRCDPISGHTALYWYRQSLGQGLEFLIYFQGNSAPDKSGLPSDRFSAERTGGSVSTLTIQRTQQEDSAVYLCASSLFLWESGYTFGSGTRLTVV.

Written as DNA, the CDR3 is TGTGCCAGTTCGGTGTCACGTCAGCCCCAGCATTTT. Protein: CASSVSRQPQHF. The chain has TRBV19 and TRBJ1-5; no clear D. V lost 8 bases, J lost 6 bases, and 11 bases lay in between. The CDR3 runs 12 residues. Germline CDR1 reads LNHDA; CDR2 reads SQIVND (reference sequence).

This clonotype appeared a few times. The V call is TRBV5-6, the J call TRBJ2-7; D is uncertain. Trimming removed 0 bases at V and 5 bases at J, with 15 bases between. Per germline, CDR1 SGHDT and CDR2 YYEEEE. CDR3 length equals 15 residues. For the CDR3, the DNA is TGTGCCAGCAGCTTGGGGGCTCGGGTCGCGGACGAGCAGTACGTC. It yields the protein CASSLGARVADEQYV.

This clonotype turned up a few times. The chain links TRBV12-3 or TRBV12-4 to TRBJ2-7, with 8 nucleotides matching TRBD1. J was trimmed by 6 bases and V by 7 bases; bases with no gene match: 8. The CDR3 runs to 13 residues. CDR3 in amino acids: CASNIGQGGEQYF. CDR3 bases: TGTGCCAGCAACATAGGACAGGGAGGCGAGCAGTACTTC.